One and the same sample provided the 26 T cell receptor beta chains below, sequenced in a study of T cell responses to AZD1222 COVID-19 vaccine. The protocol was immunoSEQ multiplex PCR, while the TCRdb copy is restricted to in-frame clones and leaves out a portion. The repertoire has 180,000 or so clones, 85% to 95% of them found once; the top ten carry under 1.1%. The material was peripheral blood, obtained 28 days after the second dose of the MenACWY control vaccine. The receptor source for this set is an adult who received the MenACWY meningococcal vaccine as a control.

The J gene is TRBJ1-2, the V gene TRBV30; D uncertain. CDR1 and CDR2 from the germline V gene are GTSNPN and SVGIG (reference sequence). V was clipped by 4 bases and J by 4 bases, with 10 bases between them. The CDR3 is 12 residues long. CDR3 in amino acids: CAWNRASYGYTF. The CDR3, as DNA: TGTGCCTGGAATAGGGCATCCTATGGCTACACCTTC.

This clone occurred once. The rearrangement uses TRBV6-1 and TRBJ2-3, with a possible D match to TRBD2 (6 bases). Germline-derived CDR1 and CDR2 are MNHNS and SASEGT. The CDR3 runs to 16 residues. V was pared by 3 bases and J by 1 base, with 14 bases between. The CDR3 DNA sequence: TGTGCCAGCAGTGAGTGGTCTAGCGTGGGCACAGATACGCAGTATTTT. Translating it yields CASSEWSSVGTDTQYF.

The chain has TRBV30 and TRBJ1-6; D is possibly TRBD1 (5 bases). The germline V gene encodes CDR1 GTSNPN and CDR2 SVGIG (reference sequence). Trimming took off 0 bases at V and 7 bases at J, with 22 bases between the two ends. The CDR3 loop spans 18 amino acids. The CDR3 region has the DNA TGTGCCTGGAGTGTGGAGGGGTACGGCCTTGTGAGAAATTCACCCCTCCACTTT. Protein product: CAWSVEGYGLVRNSPLHF.

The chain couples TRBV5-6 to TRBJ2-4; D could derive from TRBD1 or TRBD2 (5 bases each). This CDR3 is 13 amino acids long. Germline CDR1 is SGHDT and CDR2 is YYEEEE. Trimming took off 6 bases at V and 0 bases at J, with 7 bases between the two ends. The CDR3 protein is CASMGVAKNIQYF. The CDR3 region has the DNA TGTGCCAGCATGGGGGTAGCCAAAAACATTCAGTACTTC.

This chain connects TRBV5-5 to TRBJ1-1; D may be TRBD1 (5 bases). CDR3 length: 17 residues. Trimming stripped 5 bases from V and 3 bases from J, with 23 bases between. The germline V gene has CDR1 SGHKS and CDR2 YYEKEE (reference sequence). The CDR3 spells CASSRVSAIRGYTEAFF. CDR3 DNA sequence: TGTGCCAGCAGTCGCGTGTCAGCAATCCGGGGGTACACTGAAGCTTTCTTT.

CDR3 DNA: TGTGCCAGCAGATCACAGGGACTCGGCTACACCTTC. Protein product: CASRSQGLGYTF. The chain recombines TRBV27 with TRBJ1-2, with a possible D match to TRBD1 (6 bases). CDR1 and CDR2 (germline): MNHEY, SMNVEV (reference sequence). The CDR3 has 12 residues. V lost 6 bases and J lost 8, with 13 bases in between.

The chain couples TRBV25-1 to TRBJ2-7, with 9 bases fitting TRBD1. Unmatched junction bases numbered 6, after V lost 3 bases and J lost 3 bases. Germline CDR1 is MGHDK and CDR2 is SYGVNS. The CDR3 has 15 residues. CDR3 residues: CASSDSRDRDYEQYF. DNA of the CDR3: TGTGCCAGCAGTGATTCCCGGGACAGGGACTACGAGCAGTACTTC.

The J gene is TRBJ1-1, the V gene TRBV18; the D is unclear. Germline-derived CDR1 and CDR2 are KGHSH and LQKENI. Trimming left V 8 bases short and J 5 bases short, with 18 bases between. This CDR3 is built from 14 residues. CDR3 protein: CASLTKAGETEAFF. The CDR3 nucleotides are TGTGCCAGCCTAACCAAAGCGGGTGAGACTGAAGCTTTCTTT.

CDR3 DNA sequence: TGCGCCAGCAGCTTATCGACAGGTCCGAACTATGGCTACACCTTC. Residues: CASSLSTGPNYGYTF. This chain uses TRBV5-1 with TRBJ1-2; the D gene is possibly TRBD1 (6 bases). The CDR3 covers 15 residues. Germline V CDR1 and CDR2: SGHRS, YFSETQ. The V end lost 2 bases, the J end lost 2 bases, and 13 bases lay between the germline ends.

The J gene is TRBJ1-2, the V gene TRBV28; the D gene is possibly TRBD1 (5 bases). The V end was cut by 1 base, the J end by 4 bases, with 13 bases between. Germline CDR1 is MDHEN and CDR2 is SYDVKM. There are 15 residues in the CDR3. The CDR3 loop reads CASSLFPGSTYGYTF. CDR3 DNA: TGTGCCAGCAGTTTATTCCCAGGGTCAACCTATGGCTACACCTTC.

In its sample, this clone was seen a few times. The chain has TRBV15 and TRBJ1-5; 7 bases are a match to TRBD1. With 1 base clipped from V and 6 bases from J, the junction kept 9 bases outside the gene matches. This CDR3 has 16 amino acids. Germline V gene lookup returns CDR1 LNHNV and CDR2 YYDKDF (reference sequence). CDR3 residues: CATSRGPDRAIQPQHF. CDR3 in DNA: TGTGCCACCAGCAGAGGGCCCGACAGGGCGATTCAGCCCCAGCATTTT.

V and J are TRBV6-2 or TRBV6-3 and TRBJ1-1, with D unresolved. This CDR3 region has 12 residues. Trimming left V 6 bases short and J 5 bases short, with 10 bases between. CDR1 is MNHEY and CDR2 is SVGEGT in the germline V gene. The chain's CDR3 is CASSSRGTEAFF. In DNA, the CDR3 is TGTGCCAGCAGCTCACGTGGGACTGAAGCTTTCTTT.

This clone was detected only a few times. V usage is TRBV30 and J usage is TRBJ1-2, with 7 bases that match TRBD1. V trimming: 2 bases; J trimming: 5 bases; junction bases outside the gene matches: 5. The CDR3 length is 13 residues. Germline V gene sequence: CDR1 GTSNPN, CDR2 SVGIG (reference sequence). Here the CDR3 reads CAWSSTGRYGYTF. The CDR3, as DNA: TGTGCCTGGAGTTCGACAGGGCGGTATGGCTACACCTTC.

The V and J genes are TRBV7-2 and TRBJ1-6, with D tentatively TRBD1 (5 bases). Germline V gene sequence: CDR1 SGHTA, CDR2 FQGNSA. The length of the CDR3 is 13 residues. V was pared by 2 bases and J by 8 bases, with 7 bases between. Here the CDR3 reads CASSLQGDSPLHF. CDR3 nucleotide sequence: TGTGCCAGCAGCTTACAGGGAGATTCACCCCTCCACTTT.

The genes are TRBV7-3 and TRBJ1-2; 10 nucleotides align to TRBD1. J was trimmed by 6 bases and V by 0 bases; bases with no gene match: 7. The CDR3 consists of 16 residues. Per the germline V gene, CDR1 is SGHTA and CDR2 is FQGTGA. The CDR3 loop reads CASSLTPRTGGDGYTF. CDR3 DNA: TGTGCCAGCAGCTTAACCCCCCGGACAGGGGGAGATGGCTACACCTTC.

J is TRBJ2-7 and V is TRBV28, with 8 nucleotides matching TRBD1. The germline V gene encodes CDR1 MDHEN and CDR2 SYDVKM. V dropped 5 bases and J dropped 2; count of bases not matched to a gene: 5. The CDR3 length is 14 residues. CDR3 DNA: TGTGCCAGCAGTCCGGGACAGGCAACCTACGAGCAGTACTTC. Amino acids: CASSPGQATYEQYF.

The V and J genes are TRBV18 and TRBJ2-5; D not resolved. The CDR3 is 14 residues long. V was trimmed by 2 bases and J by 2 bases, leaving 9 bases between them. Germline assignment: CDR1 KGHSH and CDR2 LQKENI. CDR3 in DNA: TGTGCCAGCTCACCAGGCCTAGTTCAAGAGACCCAGTACTTC. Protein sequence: CASSPGLVQETQYF. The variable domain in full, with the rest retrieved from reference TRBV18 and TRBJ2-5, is NAGVMQNPRHLVRRRGQEARLRCSPMKGHSHVYWYRQLPEEGLKFMVYLQKENIIDESGMPKERFSAEFPKEGPSILRIQQVVRGDSAAYFCASSPGLVQETQYFGPGTRLLVL.

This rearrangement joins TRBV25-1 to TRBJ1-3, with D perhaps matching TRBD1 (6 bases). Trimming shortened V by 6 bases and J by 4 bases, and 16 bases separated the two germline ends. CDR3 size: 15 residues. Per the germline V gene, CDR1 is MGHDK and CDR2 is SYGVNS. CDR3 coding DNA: TGTGCCAGCAGCGGACACTGGGGGCCGGGAAACACCATATATTTT. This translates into CASSGHWGPGNTIYF.

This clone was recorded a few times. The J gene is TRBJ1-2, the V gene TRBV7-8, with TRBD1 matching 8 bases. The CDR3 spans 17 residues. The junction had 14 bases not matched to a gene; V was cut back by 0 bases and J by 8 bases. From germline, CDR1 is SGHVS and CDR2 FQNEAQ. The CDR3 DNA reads TGTGCCAGCAGCTTAGCCCACACCGGACAGGGAGATTGGGGCTACACCTTC. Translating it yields CASSLAHTGQGDWGYTF.

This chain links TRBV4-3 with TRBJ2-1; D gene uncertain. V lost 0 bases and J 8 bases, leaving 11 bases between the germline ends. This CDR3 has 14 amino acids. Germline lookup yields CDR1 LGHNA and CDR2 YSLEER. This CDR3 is CASSQEMVGYEQFF. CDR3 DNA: TGCGCCAGCAGCCAAGAAATGGTGGGGTATGAGCAGTTCTTC.

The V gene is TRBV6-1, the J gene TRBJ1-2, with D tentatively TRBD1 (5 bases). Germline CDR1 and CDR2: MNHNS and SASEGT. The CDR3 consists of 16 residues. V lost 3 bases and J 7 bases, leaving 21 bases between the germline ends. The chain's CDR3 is CASSDPGRSMLGGYTF. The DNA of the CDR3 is TGTGCCAGCAGTGACCCGGGACGCTCCATGTTGGGTGGCTACACCTTC.

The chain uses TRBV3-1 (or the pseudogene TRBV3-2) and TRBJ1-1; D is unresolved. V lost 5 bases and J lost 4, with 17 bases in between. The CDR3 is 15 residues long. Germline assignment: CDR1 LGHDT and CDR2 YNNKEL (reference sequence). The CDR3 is CASSISGKRGTEAFF. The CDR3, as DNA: TGTGCCAGCAGCATATCGGGCAAAAGAGGCACTGAAGCTTTCTTT.

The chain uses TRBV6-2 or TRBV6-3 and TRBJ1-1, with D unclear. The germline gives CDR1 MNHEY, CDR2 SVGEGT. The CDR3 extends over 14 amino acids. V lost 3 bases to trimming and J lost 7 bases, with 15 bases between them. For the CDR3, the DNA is TGTGCCAGCAGTTATGGTCGGTTGGTGATTGAAGCTTTCTTT. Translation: CASSYGRLVIEAFF.

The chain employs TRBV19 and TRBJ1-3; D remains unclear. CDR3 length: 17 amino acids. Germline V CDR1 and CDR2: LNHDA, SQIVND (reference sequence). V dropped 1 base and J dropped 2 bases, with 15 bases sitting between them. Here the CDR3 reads CASSIGRQPVAGNTIYF. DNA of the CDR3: TGTGCCAGTAGTATAGGAAGGCAGCCAGTGGCTGGAAACACCATATATTTT.

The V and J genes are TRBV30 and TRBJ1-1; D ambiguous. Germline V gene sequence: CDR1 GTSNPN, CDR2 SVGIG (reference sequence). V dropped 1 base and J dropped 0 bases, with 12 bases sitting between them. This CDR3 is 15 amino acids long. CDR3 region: CAWSGQSNLNTEAFF. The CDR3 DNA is TGTGCCTGGAGTGGGCAGTCAAATTTGAACACTGAAGCTTTCTTT.

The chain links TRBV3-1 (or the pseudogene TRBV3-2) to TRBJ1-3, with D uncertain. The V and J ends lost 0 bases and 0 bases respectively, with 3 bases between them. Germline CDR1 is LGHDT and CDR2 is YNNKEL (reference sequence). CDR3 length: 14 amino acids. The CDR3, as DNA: TGTGCCAGCAGCCAAGACAGCTCTGGAAACACCATATATTTT. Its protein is CASSQDSSGNTIYF.